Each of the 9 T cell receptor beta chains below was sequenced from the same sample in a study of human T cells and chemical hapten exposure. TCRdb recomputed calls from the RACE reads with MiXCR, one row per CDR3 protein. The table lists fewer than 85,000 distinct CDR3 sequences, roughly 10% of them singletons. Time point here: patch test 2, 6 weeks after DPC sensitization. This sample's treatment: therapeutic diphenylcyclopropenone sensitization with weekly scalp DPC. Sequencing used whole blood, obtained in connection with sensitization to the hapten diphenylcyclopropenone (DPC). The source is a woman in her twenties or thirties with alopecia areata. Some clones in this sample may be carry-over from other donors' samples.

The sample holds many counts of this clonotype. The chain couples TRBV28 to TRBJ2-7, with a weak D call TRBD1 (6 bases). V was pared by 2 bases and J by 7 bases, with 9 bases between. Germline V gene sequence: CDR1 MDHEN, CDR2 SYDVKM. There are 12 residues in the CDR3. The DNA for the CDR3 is TGTGCCAGCAGTTTACCCGACAGGGAGCAGTACTTC. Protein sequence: CASSLPDREQYF.

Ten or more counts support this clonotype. CDR3 in amino acids: CASSEQAGNQPQHF. CDR3 in DNA: TGTGCCAGCAGTGAACAAGCGGGAAATCAGCCCCAGCATTTT. The genes are TRBV2 and TRBJ1-5; D is ambiguous. From germline, CDR1 is SNHLY and CDR2 FYNNEI. Trimming cost V 2 bases and J 4 bases, with 9 bases left between them. The CDR3 covers 14 residues.

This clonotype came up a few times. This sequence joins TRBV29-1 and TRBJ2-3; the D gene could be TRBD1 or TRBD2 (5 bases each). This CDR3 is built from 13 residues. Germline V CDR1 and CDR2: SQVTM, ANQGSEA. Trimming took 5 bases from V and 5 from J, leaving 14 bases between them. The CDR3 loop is CSVLRDPQDTQYF. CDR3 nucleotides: TGCAGCGTTTTACGGGACCCTCAAGATACGCAGTATTTT.

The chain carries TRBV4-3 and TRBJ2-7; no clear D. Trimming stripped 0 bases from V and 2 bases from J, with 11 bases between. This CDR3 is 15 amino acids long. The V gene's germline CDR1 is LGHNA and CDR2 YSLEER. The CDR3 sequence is CASSQDVRGPYEQYF. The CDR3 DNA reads TGCGCCAGCAGCCAAGATGTGAGAGGCCCCTACGAGCAGTACTTC.

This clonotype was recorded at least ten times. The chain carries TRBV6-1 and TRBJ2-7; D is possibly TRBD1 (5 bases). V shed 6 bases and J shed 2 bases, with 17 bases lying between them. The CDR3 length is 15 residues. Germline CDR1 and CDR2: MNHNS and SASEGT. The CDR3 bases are TGTGCCAGCAGCCGTGATCGATCAGGGACCTACGAGCAGTACTTC. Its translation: CASSRDRSGTYEQYF.

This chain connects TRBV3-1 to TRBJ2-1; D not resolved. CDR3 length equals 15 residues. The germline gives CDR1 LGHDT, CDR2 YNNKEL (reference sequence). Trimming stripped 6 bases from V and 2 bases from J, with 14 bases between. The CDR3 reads CASSLPGPPYNEQFF. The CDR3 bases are TGTGCCAGCAGTCTTCCCGGGCCTCCCTACAATGAGCAGTTCTTC.

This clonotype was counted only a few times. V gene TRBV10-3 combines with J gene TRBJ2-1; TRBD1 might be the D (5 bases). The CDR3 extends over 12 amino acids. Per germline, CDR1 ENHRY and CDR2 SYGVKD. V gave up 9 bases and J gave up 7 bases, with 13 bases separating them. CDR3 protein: CAMKNDRNEQFF. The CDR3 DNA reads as TGTGCCATGAAAAATGACAGAAATGAGCAGTTCTTC.

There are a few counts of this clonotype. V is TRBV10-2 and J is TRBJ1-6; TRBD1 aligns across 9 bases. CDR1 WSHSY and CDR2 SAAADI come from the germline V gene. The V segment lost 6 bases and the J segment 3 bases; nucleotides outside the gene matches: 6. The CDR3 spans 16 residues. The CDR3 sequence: CASRDRGLGYNSPLHF. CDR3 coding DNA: TGCGCCAGCAGGGACAGGGGTTTGGGCTATAATTCACCCCTCCACTTT.

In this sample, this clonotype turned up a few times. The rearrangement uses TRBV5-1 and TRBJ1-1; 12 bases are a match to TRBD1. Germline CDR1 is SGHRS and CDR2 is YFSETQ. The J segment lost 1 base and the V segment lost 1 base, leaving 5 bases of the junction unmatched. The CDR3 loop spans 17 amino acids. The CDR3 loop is CASSLRGQGAGNTEAFF. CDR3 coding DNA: TGCGCCAGCAGCTTGAGGGGACAGGGGGCCGGGAACACTGAAGCTTTCTTT.